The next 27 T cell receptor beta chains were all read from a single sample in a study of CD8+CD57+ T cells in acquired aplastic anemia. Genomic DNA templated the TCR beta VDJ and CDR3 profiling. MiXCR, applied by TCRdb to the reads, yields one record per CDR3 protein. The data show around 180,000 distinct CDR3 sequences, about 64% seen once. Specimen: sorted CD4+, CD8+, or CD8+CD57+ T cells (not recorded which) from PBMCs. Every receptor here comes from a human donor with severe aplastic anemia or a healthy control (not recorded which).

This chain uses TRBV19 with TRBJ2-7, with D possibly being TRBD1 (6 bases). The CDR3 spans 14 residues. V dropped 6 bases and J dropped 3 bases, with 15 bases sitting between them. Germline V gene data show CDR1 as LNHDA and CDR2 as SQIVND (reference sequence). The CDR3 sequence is CASRPTGQIYEQYF. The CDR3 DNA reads TGTGCCAGTAGACCCACGGGACAAATCTACGAGCAGTACTTC.

For the CDR3, the DNA is TGTGCCAGTAGTATGCTCGGTCAGAGCACAGATACGCAGTATTTT. Encoded protein: CASSMLGQSTDTQYF. This chain joins TRBV19 and TRBJ2-3; D remains ambiguous. CDR3 length: 15 amino acids. V lost 3 bases, J lost 0 bases, and 10 bases lay in between. Germline V gene data show CDR1 as LNHDA and CDR2 as SQIVND (reference sequence).

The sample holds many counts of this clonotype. The DNA for the CDR3 is TGTGCCAGCAGTCAAGACCTCAATCAGGGCGATGGCTACACCTTC. Amino acids: CASSQDLNQGDGYTF. The chain recombines TRBV12-3 or TRBV12-4 with TRBJ1-2; weak D call: TRBD1 (5 bases). Trimming removed 5 bases at V and 6 bases at J, with 19 bases between. The CDR3 contains 15 residues.

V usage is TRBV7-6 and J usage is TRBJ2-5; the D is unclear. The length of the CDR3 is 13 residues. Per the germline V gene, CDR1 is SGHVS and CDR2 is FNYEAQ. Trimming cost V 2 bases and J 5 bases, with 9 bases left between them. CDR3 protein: CASSLRVLETQYF. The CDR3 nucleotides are TGTGCCAGCAGCTTACGCGTGCTGGAGACCCAGTACTTC.

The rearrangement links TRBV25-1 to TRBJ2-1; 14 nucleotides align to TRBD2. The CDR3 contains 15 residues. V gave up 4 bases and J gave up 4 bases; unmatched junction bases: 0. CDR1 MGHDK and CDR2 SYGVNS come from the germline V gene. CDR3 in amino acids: CASSGLAGGYNEQFF. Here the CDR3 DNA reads TGTGCCAGCAGTGGACTAGCGGGAGGGTACAATGAGCAGTTCTTC.

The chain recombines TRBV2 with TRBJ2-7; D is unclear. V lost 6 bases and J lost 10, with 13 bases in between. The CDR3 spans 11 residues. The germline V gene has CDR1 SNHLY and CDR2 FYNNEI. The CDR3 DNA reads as TGTGCCAGCAGGGCCCCAAGAATCCAGTACTTC. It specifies CASRAPRIQYF.

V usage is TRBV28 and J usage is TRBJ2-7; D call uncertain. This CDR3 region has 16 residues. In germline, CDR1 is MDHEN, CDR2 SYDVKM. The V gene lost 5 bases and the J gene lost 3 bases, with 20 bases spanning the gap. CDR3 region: CASSPPTTVRFYEQYF. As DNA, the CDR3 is TGTGCCAGCAGTCCGCCTACGACTGTTCGGTTCTACGAGCAGTACTTC. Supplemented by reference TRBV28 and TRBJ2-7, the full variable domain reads DVKVTQSSRYLVKRTGEKVFLECVQDMDHENMFWYRQDPGLGLRLIYFSYDVKMKEKGDIPEGYSVSREKKERFSLILESASTNQTSMYLCASSPPTTVRFYEQYFGPGTRLTVT.

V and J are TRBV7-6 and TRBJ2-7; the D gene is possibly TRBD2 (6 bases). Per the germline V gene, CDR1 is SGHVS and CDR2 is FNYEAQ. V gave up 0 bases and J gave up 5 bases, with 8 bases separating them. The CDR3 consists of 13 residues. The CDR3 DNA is TGTGCCAGCAGCTTAGCGACGGGAGACGAGCAGTACTTC. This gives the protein CASSLATGDEQYF.

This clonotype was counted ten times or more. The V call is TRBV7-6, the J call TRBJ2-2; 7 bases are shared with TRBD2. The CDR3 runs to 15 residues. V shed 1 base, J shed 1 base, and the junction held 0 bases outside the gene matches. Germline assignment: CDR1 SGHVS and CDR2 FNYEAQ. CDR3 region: CASSLGGGNTGELFF. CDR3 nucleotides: TGTGCCAGCAGCTTAGGGGGGGGGAACACCGGGGAGCTGTTTTTT.

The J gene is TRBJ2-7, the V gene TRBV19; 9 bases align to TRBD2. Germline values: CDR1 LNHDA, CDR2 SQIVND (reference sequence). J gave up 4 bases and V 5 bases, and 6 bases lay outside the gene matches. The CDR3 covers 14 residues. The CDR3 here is CASSGSGSRYEQYF. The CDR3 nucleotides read TGTGCCAGTAGTGGTAGCGGGAGCAGGTACGAGCAGTACTTC.

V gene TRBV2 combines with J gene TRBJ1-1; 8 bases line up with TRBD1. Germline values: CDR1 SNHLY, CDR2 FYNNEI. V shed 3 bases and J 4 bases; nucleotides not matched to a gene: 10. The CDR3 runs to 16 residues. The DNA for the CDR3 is TGTGCCAGCAGTGATTTGTCAGGGGGCGCGGGCACTGAAGCTTTCTTT. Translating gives CASSDLSGGAGTEAFF.

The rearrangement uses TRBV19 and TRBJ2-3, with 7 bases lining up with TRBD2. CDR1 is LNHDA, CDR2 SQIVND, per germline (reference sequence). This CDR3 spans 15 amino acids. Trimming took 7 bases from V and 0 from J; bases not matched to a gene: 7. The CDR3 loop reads CASNPRDYSTDTQYF. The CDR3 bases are TGTGCCAGTAACCCCCGGGACTATAGCACAGATACGCAGTATTTT.

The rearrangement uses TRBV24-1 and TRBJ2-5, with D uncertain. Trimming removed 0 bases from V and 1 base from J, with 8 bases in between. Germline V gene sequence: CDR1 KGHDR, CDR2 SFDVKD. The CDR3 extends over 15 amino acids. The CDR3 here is CATSDLGSPQETQYF. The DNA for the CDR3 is TGTGCCACCAGTGATTTGGGCAGTCCCCAAGAGACCCAGTACTTC.

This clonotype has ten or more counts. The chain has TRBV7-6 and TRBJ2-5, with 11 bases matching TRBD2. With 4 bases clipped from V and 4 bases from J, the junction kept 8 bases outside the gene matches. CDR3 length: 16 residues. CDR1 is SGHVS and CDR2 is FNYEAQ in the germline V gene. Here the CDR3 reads CASSSWLAGGSETQYF. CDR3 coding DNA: TGTGCCAGCAGCTCGTGGCTAGCGGGGGGATCAGAGACCCAGTACTTC.

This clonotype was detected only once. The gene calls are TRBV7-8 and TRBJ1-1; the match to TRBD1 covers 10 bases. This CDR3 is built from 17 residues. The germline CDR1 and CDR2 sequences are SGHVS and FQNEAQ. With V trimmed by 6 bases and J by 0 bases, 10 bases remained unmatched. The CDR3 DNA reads TGTGCCAGCAGATCCGGGACAGGGGCGGTGATGAACACTGAAGCTTTCTTT. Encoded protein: CASRSGTGAVMNTEAFF.

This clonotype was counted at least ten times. The CDR3 protein is CASSWGGPGELFF. The CDR3, as DNA: TGTGCCAGCAGTTGGGGAGGTCCCGGGGAGCTGTTTTTT. This chain links TRBV6-5 with TRBJ2-2; D is perhaps TRBD2 (6 bases). Germline-derived CDR1 and CDR2 are MNHEY and SVGAGI. CDR3 length: 13 residues. V lost 4 bases to trimming and J lost 6 bases, with 9 bases between them.

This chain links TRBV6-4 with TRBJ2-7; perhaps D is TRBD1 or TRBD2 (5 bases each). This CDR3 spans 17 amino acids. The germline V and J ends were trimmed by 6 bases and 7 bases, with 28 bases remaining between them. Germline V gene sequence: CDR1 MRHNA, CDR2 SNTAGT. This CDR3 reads CASRIPGPLTRRKEQYF. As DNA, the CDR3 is TGTGCCAGCAGGATACCGGGACCTCTCACCCGTCGGAAGGAGCAGTACTTC.

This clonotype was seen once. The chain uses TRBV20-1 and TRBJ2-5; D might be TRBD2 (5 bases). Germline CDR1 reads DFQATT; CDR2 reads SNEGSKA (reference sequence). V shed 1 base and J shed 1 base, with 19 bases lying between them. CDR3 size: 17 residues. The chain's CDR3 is CSARARGPTGVQETQYF. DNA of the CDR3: TGCAGTGCTAGAGCCCGCGGACCAACCGGGGTCCAAGAGACCCAGTACTTC.

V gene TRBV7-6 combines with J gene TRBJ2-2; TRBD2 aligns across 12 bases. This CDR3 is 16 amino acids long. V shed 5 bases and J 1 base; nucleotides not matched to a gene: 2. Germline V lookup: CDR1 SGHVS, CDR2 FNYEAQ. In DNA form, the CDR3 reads TGTGCCAGCAGCCCGGGACTAGCGGGGAACACCGGGGAGCTGTTTTTT. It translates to CASSPGLAGNTGELFF.

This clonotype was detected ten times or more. As DNA, the CDR3 is TGCGCCAGCAGCCAAGATAGGGCGACCACCGGGGAGCTGTTTTTT. Protein: CASSQDRATTGELFF. This chain connects TRBV4-1 to TRBJ2-2, with D hard to call. Germline CDR1 MGHRA, CDR2 YSYEKL. V was shortened by 0 bases and J by 4 bases, with 9 bases between the two germline ends. The CDR3 loop spans 15 amino acids.

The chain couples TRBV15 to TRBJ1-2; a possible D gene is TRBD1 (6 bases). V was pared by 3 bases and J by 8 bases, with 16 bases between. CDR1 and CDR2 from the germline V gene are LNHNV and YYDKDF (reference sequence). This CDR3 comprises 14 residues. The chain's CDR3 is CATSSFAGASGYTF. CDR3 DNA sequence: TGTGCCACCAGCAGCTTTGCAGGGGCTAGCGGCTACACCTTC.

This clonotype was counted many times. The CDR3 DNA is TGTGCCAGCAAAGAAGACTGGGGACAGACTGAAGAGACCCAGTACTTC. This translates into CASKEDWGQTEETQYF. The chain links TRBV3-1 to TRBJ2-5; 7 bases are a match to TRBD1. The CDR3 is made up of 16 amino acids. Losses at the gene ends were 7 bases for V and 3 bases for J; bases not matched to a gene: 14. CDR1 is LGHDT, CDR2 YNNKEL, per germline (reference sequence).

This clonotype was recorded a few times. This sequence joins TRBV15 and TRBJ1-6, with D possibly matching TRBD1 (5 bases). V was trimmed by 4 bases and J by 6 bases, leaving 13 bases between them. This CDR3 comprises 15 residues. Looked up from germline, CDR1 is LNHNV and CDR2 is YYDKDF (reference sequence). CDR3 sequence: CATSTLHGGNSPLHF. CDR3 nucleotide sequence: TGTGCCACCAGCACACTCCATGGGGGTAATTCACCCCTCCACTTT.

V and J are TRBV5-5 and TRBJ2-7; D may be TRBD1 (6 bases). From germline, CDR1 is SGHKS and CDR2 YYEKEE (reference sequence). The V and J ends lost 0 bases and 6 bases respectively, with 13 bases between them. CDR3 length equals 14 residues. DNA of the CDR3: TGTGCCAGCAGCTTGGCGTCAGGGGTTCCCGAGCAGTACTTC. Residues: CASSLASGVPEQYF.

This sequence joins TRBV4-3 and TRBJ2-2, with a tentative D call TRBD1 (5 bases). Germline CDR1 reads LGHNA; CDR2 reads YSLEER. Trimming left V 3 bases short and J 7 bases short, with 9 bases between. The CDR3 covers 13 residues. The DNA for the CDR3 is TGCGCCAGCAGCCAGAGGCAGGGCGGGGAGCTGTTTTTT. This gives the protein CASSQRQGGELFF.

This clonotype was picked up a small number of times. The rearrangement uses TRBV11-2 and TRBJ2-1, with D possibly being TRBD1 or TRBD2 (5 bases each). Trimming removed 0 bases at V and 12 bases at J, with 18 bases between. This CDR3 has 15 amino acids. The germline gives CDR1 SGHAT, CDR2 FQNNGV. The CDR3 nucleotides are TGTGCCAGCAGCTTAGAAACGCAGGGAGCAGATACGCAGTTCTTC. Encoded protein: CASSLETQGADTQFF. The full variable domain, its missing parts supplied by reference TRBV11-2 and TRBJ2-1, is EAGVAQSPRYKIIEKRQSVAFWCNPISGHATLYWYQQILGQGPKLLIQFQNNGVVDDSQLPKDRFSAERLKGVDSTLKIQPAKLEDSAVYLCASSLETQGADTQFFGPGTRLTVL.

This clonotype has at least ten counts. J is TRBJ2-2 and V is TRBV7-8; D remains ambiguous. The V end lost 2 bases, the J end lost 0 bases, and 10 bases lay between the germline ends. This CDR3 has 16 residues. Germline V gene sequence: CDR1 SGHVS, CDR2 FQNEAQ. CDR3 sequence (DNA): TGTGCCAGCAGCTTATGGGATACCGCGAACACCGGGGAGCTGTTTTTT. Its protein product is CASSLWDTANTGELFF.